The 32 T cell receptor beta chains below come from one sample, sequenced in a study of blood T cell repertoires in COVID-19. Clones were sequenced by immunoSEQ multiplex PCR, and TCRdb holds only the in-frame ones, with some missing. Of some 200,000 clones listed, about 90% are singletons. Sequencing input: peripheral blood. The receptor set was obtained from a woman under 30 who had recovered from COVID-19.

This chain joins TRBV14 and TRBJ2-7; no definite D call. This CDR3 is 15 amino acids long. Germline lookup yields CDR1 SGHDN and CDR2 FVKESK. V was clipped by 0 bases and J by 3 bases, with 12 bases between them. CDR3 loop: CASSQDANRYYEQYF. The CDR3 region has the DNA TGTGCCAGCAGCCAAGATGCTAACCGATACTACGAGCAGTACTTC.

CDR3 sequence (DNA): TGCGCCAGCAGCCAAGGGACAGGGTATGGCGAAAAACTGTTTTTT. Residues: CASSQGTGYGEKLFF. This chain links TRBV4-1 with TRBJ1-4; 8 bases line up with TRBD1. Germline V lookup: CDR1 MGHRA, CDR2 YSYEKL. The CDR3 has 15 residues. J lost 8 bases, V lost 1 base, and 6 bases had no gene match.

This clone was picked up one time. Here the CDR3 DNA reads TGTGCCAGTCTACAGGGGACGGATGAAAAACTGTTTTTT. It codes for CASLQGTDEKLFF. V usage is TRBV19 and J usage is TRBJ1-4, with 7 bases identical to TRBD1. The V gene's germline CDR1 is LNHDA and CDR2 SQIVND (reference sequence). This CDR3 spans 13 amino acids. V was clipped by 8 bases and J by 6 bases; unmatched bases: 6. Variable domain in full (rest from reference TRBV19 and TRBJ1-4): DGGITQSPKYLFRKEGQNVTLSCEQNLNHDAMYWYRQDPGQGLRLIYYSQIVNDFQKGDIAEGYSVSREKKESFPLTVTSAQKNPTAFYLCASLQGTDEKLFFGSGTQLSVL.

This chain links TRBV6-1 with TRBJ2-1; D not certain. CDR1 MNHNS and CDR2 SASEGT come from the germline V gene. The CDR3 runs 15 residues. Trimming stripped 2 bases from V and 0 bases from J, with 8 bases between. CDR3 coding DNA: TGTGCCAGCAGTGAACAGGCTAACTCCTACAATGAGCAGTTCTTC. This translates into CASSEQANSYNEQFF.

The V gene is TRBV7-2, the J gene TRBJ1-5; 12 nucleotides agree with TRBD1. The CDR3 contains 16 residues. Trimming removed 1 base from V and 6 bases from J; junction bases left unmatched: 4. In germline, CDR1 is SGHTA, CDR2 FQGNSA. The CDR3 nucleotides read TGTGCCAGCAGCTTAGGGGACAGGGGGCAGGGTCAGCCCCAGCATTTT. It is translated as CASSLGDRGQGQPQHF.

This sequence joins TRBV18 and TRBJ1-2; D uncertain. V gave up 3 bases and J gave up 2 bases, with 7 bases separating them. Per germline, CDR1 KGHSH and CDR2 LQKENI. This CDR3 is 13 amino acids long. The CDR3 sequence is CASSPDGNYGYTF. The CDR3 DNA reads as TGTGCCAGCTCACCTGACGGGAACTATGGCTACACCTTC.

This clone occurred a few times. The rearrangement links TRBV18 to TRBJ1-1; 9 nucleotides align to TRBD1. The CDR3 sequence is 14 residues long. The V gene end was trimmed by 6 bases and the J gene end by 10 bases; junction bases not matched to a gene: 12. The germline V gene encodes CDR1 KGHSH and CDR2 LQKENI. The CDR3 region is CASSHGTGLFRAFF. The CDR3 coding sequence is TGTGCCAGCTCCCACGGGACAGGGTTGTTTCGAGCTTTCTTT.

This chain uses TRBV10-3 with TRBJ2-7, with a possible D match to TRBD2 (6 bases). Trimming left V 3 bases short and J 2 bases short, with 23 bases between. CDR1 ENHRY and CDR2 SYGVKD come from the germline V gene. There are 18 residues in the CDR3. CDR3 sequence reads: CAISDEESSWTITYEQYF. The CDR3, as DNA: TGTGCCATCAGTGATGAGGAGTCTAGCTGGACTATTACCTACGAGCAGTACTTC.

This chain joins TRBV9 and TRBJ2-3; the match to TRBD2 covers 7 bases. The CDR3 sequence is 16 residues long. V dropped 3 bases and J dropped 4; count of bases not matched to a gene: 11. The V gene's germline CDR1 is SGDLS and CDR2 YYNGEE. The CDR3 nucleotides read TGTGCCAGCAGCGGGGTACTAGCGAGATACCCAGATACGCAGTATTTT. Protein: CASSGVLARYPDTQYF.

The CDR3 sequence: CASTDRGNEQFF. The CDR3 DNA follows: TGTGCCAGTACTGACAGGGGCAATGAGCAGTTCTTC. The genes are TRBV19 and TRBJ2-1, with 8 bases that match TRBD1. Trimming at V came to 7 bases and at J to 6 bases, leaving 2 bases not matched to a gene. In germline, CDR1 is LNHDA, CDR2 SQIVND (reference sequence). CDR3 size: 12 residues.

The V gene is TRBV4-3, the J gene TRBJ2-1, with D perhaps matching TRBD1 (5 bases). This CDR3 contains 13 residues. V shed 0 bases and J shed 10 bases, with 10 bases lying between them. Germline V gene sequence: CDR1 LGHNA, CDR2 YSLEER. The CDR3 DNA reads TGCGCCAGCAGCCAAGATGCAGGGCCCGAGCAGTTCTTC. Translation: CASSQDAGPEQFF.

V usage is TRBV7-2 and J usage is TRBJ1-2, with unresolved D. V was shortened by 2 bases and J by 4 bases, with 14 bases between the two germline ends. Germline V gives CDR1 SGHTA, CDR2 FQGNSA. The CDR3 covers 15 residues. CDR3 sequence: CASSLSPEGLYGYTF. The CDR3 nucleotides are TGTGCCAGCAGCTTATCCCCTGAGGGTCTCTATGGCTACACCTTC.

The chain joins TRBV7-3 to TRBJ2-7; 9 nucleotides agree with TRBD2. CDR1 and CDR2 (germline): SGHTA, FQGTGA. The V segment lost 5 bases and the J segment 5 bases; nucleotides outside the gene matches: 16. The CDR3 is 17 residues long. CDR3 protein: CASSPYGGSGSVNEQYF. CDR3 nucleotide sequence: TGTGCCAGCAGCCCATATGGAGGTAGCGGGAGTGTTAACGAGCAGTACTTC.

V and J are TRBV27 and TRBJ2-1; TRBD2 matches at 9 bases. Germline CDR1 MNHEY, CDR2 SMNVEV (reference sequence). The V segment lost 3 bases and the J segment 2 bases; nucleotides outside the gene matches: 2. The CDR3 length is 15 residues. The CDR3 spells CASSLLAGTYNEQFF. CDR3 DNA: TGTGCCAGCAGTTTGCTAGCGGGAACCTACAATGAGCAGTTCTTC.

J is TRBJ1-1 and V is TRBV19; TRBD1 is a possible D gene (5 bases). The germline V gene has CDR1 LNHDA and CDR2 SQIVND (reference sequence). The CDR3 consists of 15 residues. Trimming shortened V by 6 bases and J by 1 base, and 15 bases separated the two germline ends. The CDR3 spells CASRTRADWNTEAFF. The CDR3 region has the DNA TGTGCCAGTAGGACCAGGGCGGATTGGAACACTGAAGCTTTCTTT.

J is TRBJ2-5 and V is TRBV9; 9 nucleotides align to TRBD1. Germline V gene lookup returns CDR1 SGDLS and CDR2 YYNGEE. The CDR3 is 15 amino acids. The J segment lost 5 bases and the V segment lost 4 bases, leaving 9 bases of the junction unmatched. The DNA for the CDR3 is TGTGCCAGCAGCCCTCGGGACAGGGTGTACGAGACCCAGTACTTC. Translated: CASSPRDRVYETQYF.

This rearrangement joins TRBV4-3 to TRBJ2-1; tentatively, D is TRBD2 (6 bases). This CDR3 has 15 amino acids. Germline V gene lookup returns CDR1 LGHNA and CDR2 YSLEER. V was shortened by 0 bases and J by 7 bases, with 13 bases between the two germline ends. CDR3 region: CASSQEIAAHNEQFF. CDR3 nucleotide sequence: TGCGCCAGCAGCCAAGAGATAGCGGCCCATAATGAGCAGTTCTTC.

As regards this clone: Other DNA sequences in the sample encode the same CDR3. This chain uses TRBV18 with TRBJ1-1; D call uncertain. V shed 6 bases and J shed 2 bases, with 7 bases lying between them. Looked up from germline, CDR1 is KGHSH and CDR2 is LQKENI. This CDR3 has 12 amino acids. CDR3: CASSPSNTEAFF. CDR3 nucleotides: TGTGCCAGCTCCCCATCTAACACTGAAGCTTTCTTT.

This clone has a single count. This rearrangement joins TRBV11-2 to TRBJ1-1; 7 bases align to TRBD1. The CDR3 runs 14 residues. Germline V gene sequence: CDR1 SGHAT, CDR2 FQNNGV. The J segment lost 6 bases and the V segment lost 5 bases, leaving 9 bases of the junction unmatched. The CDR3 loop reads CASSRDSIRSEAFF. The CDR3 nucleotides read TGTGCCAGCAGCAGGGACAGCATACGGTCTGAAGCTTTCTTT. Full variable domain (rest looked up from reference TRBV11-2 and TRBJ1-1): EAGVAQSPRYKIIEKRQSVAFWCNPISGHATLYWYQQILGQGPKLLIQFQNNGVVDDSQLPKDRFSAERLKGVDSTLKIQPAKLEDSAVYLCASSRDSIRSEAFFGQGTRLTVV.

The chain links TRBV4-3 to TRBJ1-4; 9 bases fit TRBD1. This CDR3 comprises 16 residues. J gave up 4 bases and V 4 bases, and 7 bases lay outside the gene matches. Germline V gene sequence: CDR1 LGHNA, CDR2 YSLEER. CDR3 loop: CASSRGTGRHNEKLFF. For the CDR3, the DNA is TGCGCCAGCAGCCGCGGGACAGGGCGCCATAATGAAAAACTGTTTTTT.

The chain recombines TRBV12-3 or TRBV12-4 with TRBJ2-5; 7 bases align to TRBD1. The CDR3 length is 13 residues. Trimming at V came to 6 bases and at J to 5 bases, leaving 6 bases not matched to a gene. The CDR3 here is CASSVQGTETQYF. CDR3 DNA: TGTGCCAGCAGCGTACAGGGGACGGAGACCCAGTACTTC.

The J gene is TRBJ1-2, the V gene TRBV6-5; a weak D match, TRBD1 (6 bases). V shed 10 bases and J shed 11 bases, with 17 bases lying between them. Germline-derived CDR1 and CDR2 are MNHEY and SVGAGI. CDR3 size: 11 residues. The CDR3 DNA reads TGTGCCACCCTAGACAGGATCCTGTACACCTTC. Its translation is CATLDRILYTF.

J is TRBJ2-5 and V is TRBV13; 10 nucleotides match TRBD1. In germline, CDR1 is PRHDT, CDR2 FYEKMQ (reference sequence). The ends lost 7 bases at V and 3 bases at J; junction bases unmatched: 8. CDR3 size: 15 residues. In DNA form, the CDR3 reads TGTGCCAGCAACACACGAGGGACAGGGGAAGAGACCCAGTACTTC. Its translation: CASNTRGTGEETQYF.

CDR3 DNA: TGTGCCAGCAGCTTACGACAGGGGGCCCATGAAGCTTTCTTT. It is translated as CASSLRQGAHEAFF. The chain links TRBV14 to TRBJ1-1; TRBD1 matches 10 bases. V lost 5 bases, J lost 7 bases, and 7 bases stayed unmatched. Germline V gene data show CDR1 as SGHDN and CDR2 as FVKESK. This CDR3 contains 14 residues. Full variable domain (remainder filled in from reference TRBV14 and TRBJ1-1): EAGVTQFPSHSVIEKGQTVTLRCDPISGHDNLYWYRRVMGKEIKFLLHFVKESKQDESGMPNNRFLAERTGGTYSTLKVQPAELEDSGVYFCASSLRQGAHEAFFGQGTRLTVV.

J is TRBJ2-1 and V is TRBV7-2; no definite D call. This CDR3 comprises 13 residues. Germline V lookup: CDR1 SGHTA, CDR2 FQGNSA. The V and J ends lost 1 base and 7 bases respectively, with 8 bases between them. CDR3 in amino acids: CASSLVDGNEQFF. DNA for the CDR3: TGTGCCAGCAGCTTAGTAGACGGGAATGAGCAGTTCTTC.

The chain recombines TRBV5-1 with TRBJ1-4, with 7 positions matching TRBD1. The CDR3 covers 15 residues. With 2 bases clipped from V and 8 bases from J, the junction kept 9 bases outside the gene matches. The V gene's germline CDR1 is SGHRS and CDR2 YFSETQ. The CDR3 DNA sequence: TGCGCCAGCAGCTTTATCAGGGGGTCGGGGGAAAAACTGTTTTTT. It yields the protein CASSFIRGSGEKLFF.

CDR3 amino acids: CASSKARGHTEAFF. The CDR3, as DNA: TGCGCCAGCAGCAAGGCAAGGGGGCACACTGAAGCTTTCTTT. V is TRBV4-1 and J is TRBJ1-1, with 7 bases aligning to TRBD1. The CDR3 loop spans 14 amino acids. Germline V gene lookup returns CDR1 MGHRA and CDR2 YSYEKL. V dropped 5 bases and J dropped 3; count of bases not matched to a gene: 6.

This clone was counted once. The genes are TRBV3-1 (or the pseudogene TRBV3-2) and TRBJ1-6; D is uncertain. The length of the CDR3 is 16 residues. The germline CDR1 and CDR2 sequences are LGHDT and YNNKEL (reference sequence). The V gene lost 1 base and the J gene lost 5 bases, with 12 bases spanning the gap. The CDR3: CASSQGRGTDNSPLHF. The CDR3 DNA follows: TGTGCCAGCAGCCAAGGTAGAGGCACGGATAATTCACCCCTCCACTTT.

The gene calls are TRBV4-1 and TRBJ1-5; D ambiguous. CDR1 is MGHRA and CDR2 is YSYEKL in the germline V gene. The CDR3 contains 15 residues. V shed 3 bases and J shed 7 bases, with 16 bases lying between them. CDR3 sequence reads: CASSQLPGLLQPQHF. CDR3 coding DNA: TGCGCCAGCAGCCAGTTACCGGGTCTATTACAGCCCCAGCATTTT.

The chain employs TRBV6-5 and TRBJ2-1; 7 bases line up with TRBD2. The CDR3 spans 13 residues. CDR1 and CDR2 from the germline V gene are MNHEY and SVGAGI. With V trimmed by 6 bases and J by 8 bases, 7 bases remained unmatched. Written as DNA, the CDR3 is TGTGCCAGCAGACCTGGGGGGGGAGATGAGCAGTTCTTC. This sequence encodes CASRPGGGDEQFF.

The chain uses TRBV14 and TRBJ2-7, with 8 nucleotides matching TRBD2. Germline-derived CDR1 and CDR2 are SGHDN and FVKESK. This CDR3 contains 13 residues. Losses at the gene ends were 4 bases for V and 4 bases for J; bases not matched to a gene: 3. The CDR3 sequence is CASSRGTRYEQYF. Here the CDR3 DNA reads TGTGCCAGCAGCCGAGGGACTAGGTACGAGCAGTACTTC.

The chain uses TRBV27 and TRBJ2-5; 11 nucleotides align to TRBD2. The CDR3 contains 16 residues. J lost 3 bases, V lost 5 bases, and 8 bases had no gene match. Germline V CDR1 and CDR2: MNHEY, SMNVEV (reference sequence). CDR3 in DNA: TGTGCCAGCAGTCCAACCGGGGGACTAGCGGAAGAGACCCAGTACTTC. Translation gives CASSPTGGLAEETQYF.